This T cell receptor (beta chain) was identified during a study of blood T cell repertoires in COVID-19. Whole-study context: The United States, Italy and Spain supplied acute and convalescent COVID-19 samples. Sources were T cells, B-cell-depleted T cells, or PBMCs; the material itself was cDNA or gDNA.

From germline, CDR1 is LGHDT and CDR2 YNNKEL (reference sequence). J gave up 5 bases and V 6 bases, and 8 bases lay outside the gene matches. This CDR3 contains 15 residues. The authors' processing: Reference gene primer amplification gave nucleated cell count estimates. Profiling relied on immunoSEQ multiplex PCR, and the TCRdb table lists in-frame clones only, not all of them. From that table come the V and J calls and clone size; the DNA was used to work out D and trimming. The sample yields around 100,000 clones, about 89% seen once. The source material was peripheral blood. V usage is TRBV3-1 (or the pseudogene TRBV3-2) and J usage is TRBJ2-2, with TRBD2 matching over 8 bases. This receptor was obtained from a woman in her thirties with acute or convalescent COVID-19. CDR3 DNA sequence: TGTGCCAGCAGTGGTGGCGGGGGGTGGACCGGGGAGCTGTTTTTT. It codes for CASSGGGGWTGELFF.